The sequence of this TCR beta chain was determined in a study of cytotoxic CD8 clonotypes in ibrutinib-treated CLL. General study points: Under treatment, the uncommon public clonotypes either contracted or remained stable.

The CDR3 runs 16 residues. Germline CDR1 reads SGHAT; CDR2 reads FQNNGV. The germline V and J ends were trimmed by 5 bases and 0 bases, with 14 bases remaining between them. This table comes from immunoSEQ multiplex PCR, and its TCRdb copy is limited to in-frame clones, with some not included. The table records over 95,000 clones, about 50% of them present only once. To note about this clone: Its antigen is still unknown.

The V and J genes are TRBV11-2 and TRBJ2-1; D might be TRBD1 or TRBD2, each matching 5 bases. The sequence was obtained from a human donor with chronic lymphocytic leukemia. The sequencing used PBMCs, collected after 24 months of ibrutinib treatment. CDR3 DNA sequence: TGTGCCAGCAGCGGAGCAACTAGGGGCTCCTACAATGAGCAGTTCTTC. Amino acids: CASSGATRGSYNEQFF.